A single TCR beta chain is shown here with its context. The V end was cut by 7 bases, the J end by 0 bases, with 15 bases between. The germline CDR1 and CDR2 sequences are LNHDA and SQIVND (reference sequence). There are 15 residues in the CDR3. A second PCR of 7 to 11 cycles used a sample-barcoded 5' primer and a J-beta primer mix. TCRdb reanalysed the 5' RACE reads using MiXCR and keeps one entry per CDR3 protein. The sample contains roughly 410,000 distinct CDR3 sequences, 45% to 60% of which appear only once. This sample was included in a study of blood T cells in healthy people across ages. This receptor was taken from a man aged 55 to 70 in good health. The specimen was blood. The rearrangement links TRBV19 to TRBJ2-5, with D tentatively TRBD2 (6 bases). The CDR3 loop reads CASTESGSYQETQYF. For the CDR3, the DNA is TGTGCCAGTACCGAGAGCGGGTCGTACCAAGAGACCCAGTACTTC.